This TCR beta chain was documented in a study of blood T cells in healthy people across ages. Then a second PCR, running about 6 to 12 cycles, was carried out with a sample-barcoded 5' primer and a J-beta primer mix. TCRdb reprocessed the 5' RACE reads with MiXCR, giving one entry per CDR3 protein. Among over 1,500,000 distinct CDR3 sequences, 40% to 55% were seen once, and the ten largest hold less than 2.5%. This CDR3 is 20 amino acids long. Germline trimming cut 5 bases from V and 6 bases from J; bases unmatched to any gene: 22. Germline CDR1 is SGHTA and CDR2 is FQGNSA. This rearrangement joins TRBV7-2 to TRBJ2-3; 11 nucleotides align to TRBD1. This TCR was sampled from a woman in her 40s in good health. Input material: blood. CDR3 coding DNA: TGTGCCAGCAGCCTCGGGACAGGGGGAATATCAGGGGGGATCAGGGATACGCAGTATTTT. Amino acid sequence: CASSLGTGGISGGIRDTQYF.